This entry lists 22 T cell receptor beta chains sequenced from one sample in a study of regulatory T cells in long-lasting Graves disease. Time point here: persistent/refractory GD, antithyroid drugs over 5 years with positive TRAb. RNA from PBMCs was the source of the TCR library. Arm-PCR with iRepertoire HTBI primers amplified the CDR3 regions for these TCR beta libraries. TCRdb re-derived calls from the multiplex PCR reads in MiXCR, one entry per CDR3 protein. Of 650,000 to 850,000 distinct CDR3 sequences listed, around 32% are singletons. The material was peripheral blood mononuclear cells (PBMCs), obtained when the disease was refractory, from a patient treated with antithyroid drugs. These receptors came from a female donor with Graves disease.

The chain links TRBV11-2 to TRBJ2-2, with 9 bases matching TRBD1. V gave up 2 bases and J gave up 5 bases; unmatched junction bases: 3. Looked up from germline, CDR1 is SGHAT and CDR2 is FQNNGV. This CDR3 is built from 15 residues. The CDR3 loop is CASSLRDRATGELFF. CDR3 sequence (DNA): TGTGCCAGCAGCTTAAGGGACAGGGCTACCGGGGAGCTGTTTTTT.

V gene TRBV5-1 combines with J gene TRBJ1-1; TRBD1 might be the D (6 bases). V was pared by 1 base and J by 5 bases, with 12 bases between. This CDR3 has 14 amino acids. Germline V gene lookup returns CDR1 SGHRS and CDR2 YFSETQ. This CDR3 is CASSLLRGETEAFF. The CDR3 nucleotides read TGCGCCAGCAGCTTGTTAAGGGGGGAAACTGAAGCTTTCTTT.

Many counts were recorded for this clonotype. V is TRBV7-2 and J is TRBJ2-7; 8 nucleotides agree with TRBD2. This CDR3 spans 15 amino acids. Germline V CDR1 and CDR2: SGHTA, FQGNSA. The J segment lost 3 bases and the V segment lost 4 bases, leaving 8 bases of the junction unmatched. CDR3 residues: CASSSKGLVDYEQYF. In DNA form, the CDR3 reads TGTGCCAGCAGCTCAAAGGGACTAGTTGACTACGAGCAGTACTTC. The complete variable domain, with remaining parts taken from reference TRBV7-2 and TRBJ2-7, reads GAGVSQSPSNKVTEKGKDVELRCDPISGHTALYWYRQSLGQGLEFLIYFQGNSAPDKSGLPSDRFSAERTGGSVSTLTIQRTQQEDSAVYLCASSSKGLVDYEQYFGPGTRLTVT.

The chain combines TRBV7-3 with TRBJ2-1, with D unclear. V lost 2 bases and J lost 6, with 17 bases in between. The length of the CDR3 is 16 residues. In germline, CDR1 is SGHTA, CDR2 FQGTGA. The CDR3 region has the DNA TGTGCCAGCAGCTTATATGGACCCGCTAGGGTCAATGAGCAGTTCTTC. It is translated as CASSLYGPARVNEQFF. The entire variable domain, with the rest obtained from reference TRBV7-3 and TRBJ2-1, is as follows: GAGVSQTPSNKVTEKGKYVELRCDPISGHTALYWYRQSLGQGPEFLIYFQGTGAADDSGLPNDRFFAVRPEGSVSTLKIQRTERGDSAVYLCASSLYGPARVNEQFFGPGTRLTVL.

The rearrangement links TRBV20-1 to TRBJ2-7; D remains unclear. CDR1 is DFQATT, CDR2 SNEGSKA, per germline (reference sequence). V gave up 6 bases and J gave up 5 bases, with 26 bases separating them. The CDR3 totals 16 residues. Written as DNA, the CDR3 is TGCAGTGCCGCGCGTCCGTATCCATCAGGCGAGGACGAGCAGTACTTC. Translation: CSAARPYPSGEDEQYF.

This chain links TRBV5-1 with TRBJ2-7; tentative D call: TRBD2 (5 bases). The germline CDR1 and CDR2 sequences are SGHRS and YFSETQ. The CDR3 spans 15 residues. The germline V and J ends were trimmed by 1 base and 1 base, with 12 bases remaining between them. Here the CDR3 DNA reads TGCGCCAGCAGCTTGTCCGGGATCAAGTCCTACGAGCAGTACTTC. It codes for CASSLSGIKSYEQYF.

In this sample, this clonotype turned up a few times. J is TRBJ1-2 and V is TRBV30; 9 bases line up with TRBD1. V lost 3 bases, J lost 5 bases, and 4 bases stayed unmatched. Per germline, CDR1 GTSNPN and CDR2 SVGIG (reference sequence). This CDR3 has 13 residues. CDR3 DNA: TGTGCCTGGAGGCCGACAGGGGGTTATGGCTACACCTTC. Its translation: CAWRPTGGYGYTF.

CDR3 sequence: CSVTLTGVVSANYGYTF. The CDR3 bases are TGCAGCGTAACATTAACAGGGGTCGTTTCAGCTAACTATGGCTACACCTTC. The rearrangement joins TRBV29-1 to TRBJ1-2; 7 bases align to TRBD1. This CDR3 region has 17 residues. Germline loops: CDR1 SQVTM, CDR2 ANQGSEA. The J segment lost 0 bases and the V segment lost 6 bases, leaving 16 bases of the junction unmatched.

This clonotype has just a few counts. The chain couples TRBV29-1 to TRBJ2-7; D gene ambiguous. The CDR3 has 12 amino acids. Germline CDR1 is SQVTM and CDR2 is ANQGSEA. The V gene lost 7 bases and the J gene lost 0 bases, with 10 bases spanning the gap. The CDR3 loop is CSALGSSYEQYF. The CDR3 bases are TGCAGCGCCCTCGGCAGCTCCTACGAGCAGTACTTC.

This clonotype was seen a few times. The genes are TRBV5-1 and TRBJ1-6; D not resolved. CDR1 is SGHRS and CDR2 is YFSETQ in the germline V gene. The CDR3 has 16 residues. Trimming shortened V by 4 bases and J by 11 bases, and 22 bases separated the two germline ends. The CDR3 region is CASSLSLSGQDPPLHF. CDR3 coding DNA: TGCGCCAGCAGCCTCTCCCTGAGTGGGCAGGATCCACCCCTCCACTTT.

This clonotype was picked up a small number of times. The CDR3: CASSRSETEAFF. CDR3 DNA: TGTGCCAGCAGTCGGAGTGAGACTGAAGCTTTCTTT. This chain joins TRBV6-2 or TRBV6-3 and TRBJ1-1; D gene uncertain. There are 12 residues in the CDR3. The V gene's germline CDR1 is MNHEY and CDR2 SVGEGT. V shed 5 bases and J shed 5 bases, with 9 bases lying between them.

The chain recombines TRBV11-3 with TRBJ2-7; D remains unclear. CDR1 is SGHNT, CDR2 YENEEA, per germline. This CDR3 spans 13 amino acids. V was shortened by 5 bases and J by 4 bases, with 12 bases between the two germline ends. The CDR3 coding sequence is TGTGCCAGCAGCCAAGAACCACGATACGAGCAGTACTTC. Translating gives CASSQEPRYEQYF.

J is TRBJ2-7 and V is TRBV11-2; D gene uncertain. Germline V gives CDR1 SGHAT, CDR2 FQNNGV. This CDR3 contains 14 residues. V lost 2 bases and J 2 bases, leaving 10 bases between the germline ends. The CDR3 reads CASSLIKGTYEQYF. The DNA of the CDR3 is TGTGCCAGCAGCTTAATTAAGGGAACCTACGAGCAGTACTTC. Combining the CDR3 with reference TRBV11-2 and TRBJ2-7 gives the whole variable domain EAGVAQSPRYKIIEKRQSVAFWCNPISGHATLYWYQQILGQGPKLLIQFQNNGVVDDSQLPKDRFSAERLKGVDSTLKIQPAKLEDSAVYLCASSLIKGTYEQYFGPGTRLTVT.

V is TRBV19 and J is TRBJ2-2; TRBD2 agrees at 8 bases. Looked up from germline, CDR1 is LNHDA and CDR2 is SQIVND (reference sequence). The CDR3 runs 15 residues. Unmatched junction bases numbered 2, after V lost 1 base and J lost 4 bases. This CDR3 reads CASSIAGGPTGELFF. The CDR3 bases are TGTGCCAGTAGTATAGCGGGAGGGCCCACCGGGGAGCTGTTTTTT.

This chain uses TRBV19 with TRBJ2-7; 8 bases are a match to TRBD1. This CDR3 has 13 residues. J lost 8 bases, V lost 1 base, and 4 bases had no gene match. CDR1 is LNHDA, CDR2 SQIVND, per germline (reference sequence). CDR3 DNA: TGTGCCAGTAGTATAGTGGGACAGGACCAGCAGTACTTC. It specifies CASSIVGQDQQYF.

As DNA, the CDR3 is TGTGCCAGCAGTTTAAGCGGACGGTATTCACCCCTCCACTTT. Its translation: CASSLSGRYSPLHF. The chain is built from TRBV28 and TRBJ1-6; D is unclear. This CDR3 is built from 14 residues. Germline CDR1 reads MDHEN; CDR2 reads SYDVKM. The germline V and J ends were trimmed by 2 bases and 8 bases, with 10 bases remaining between them.

This clonotype has ten or more counts. The chain employs TRBV12-3 or TRBV12-4 and TRBJ1-1; unclear D gene. With 7 bases removed from V and 1 base from J, the gap between germline ends came to 10 bases. The CDR3 length is 13 residues. The DNA of the CDR3 is TGTGCCAGCACCTCCGGCGAGAACACTGAAGCTTTCTTT. As protein: CASTSGENTEAFF.

This clonotype showed up just a few times. V usage is TRBV3-1 and J usage is TRBJ1-1; no firm D call. Trimming removed 4 bases at V and 5 bases at J, with 11 bases between. Looked up from germline, CDR1 is LGHDT and CDR2 is YNNKEL (reference sequence). This CDR3 has 13 residues. The CDR3 DNA reads as TGTGCCAGCAGCCGGTTCGACAAAACTGAAGCTTTCTTT. It codes for CASSRFDKTEAFF.

The chain combines TRBV7-2 with TRBJ1-1, with D possibly matching TRBD1 (6 bases). Trimming took off 5 bases at V and 4 bases at J, with 14 bases between the two ends. Germline-derived CDR1 and CDR2 are SGHTA and FQGNSA. This CDR3 is built from 14 residues. In nucleotides, the CDR3 is TGTGCCAGCAGCAAGGACAGCGCGAGCACTGAAGCTTTCTTT. Protein product: CASSKDSASTEAFF.

This clonotype appeared a few times. This chain uses TRBV27 with TRBJ2-7; 9 nucleotides agree with TRBD2. The J segment lost 6 bases and the V segment lost 1 base, leaving 1 base of the junction unmatched. Germline V gene sequence: CDR1 MNHEY, CDR2 SMNVEV (reference sequence). The CDR3 spans 13 residues. The CDR3 bases are TGTGCCAGCAGTTTATTACTAGCGGGCGAGCAGTACTTC. This encodes CASSLLLAGEQYF.

This clonotype came up a few times. This rearrangement joins TRBV5-1 to TRBJ1-4, with no clear D. Trimming cost V 5 bases and J 5 bases, with 16 bases left between them. The CDR3 contains 15 residues. Germline CDR1 and CDR2: SGHRS and YFSETQ. The CDR3 spells CASSADFGRNEKLFF. The CDR3 DNA reads as TGCGCCAGCAGTGCCGACTTCGGCCGGAATGAAAAACTGTTTTTT. Full variable domain (rest looked up from reference TRBV5-1 and TRBJ1-4): KAGVTQTPRYLIKTRGQQVTLSCSPISGHRSVSWYQQTPGQGLQFLFEYFSETQRNKGNFPGRFSGRQFSNSRSEMNVSTLELGDSALYLCASSADFGRNEKLFFGSGTQLSVL.

This clonotype was counted between two and nine times. This CDR3 is CASSFEQGSTEAFF. CDR3 DNA sequence: TGTGCCAGCAGCTTTGAACAGGGGAGCACTGAAGCTTTCTTT. V usage is TRBV13 and J usage is TRBJ1-1; 7 bases match TRBD1. CDR3 length: 14 amino acids. Germline V gives CDR1 PRHDT, CDR2 FYEKMQ (reference sequence). V lost 3 bases to trimming and J lost 4 bases; unmatched junction nucleotides: 5.